This T cell receptor (beta chain) was retrieved from a study of blood T cell repertoires in COVID-19. Looking at the study overall: Samples representing acute and convalescent COVID-19 were sourced from the United States, Italy and Spain.

The method was immunoSEQ multiplex PCR; TCRdb's version includes in-frame clones alone and lacks a portion of them. The table includes tens of thousands of clones, roughly nine tenths detected once. Patients at the Seattle site were enrolled during active infection and followed longitudinally. V shed 0 bases and J 3 bases; nucleotides not matched to a gene: 3. The CDR3 sequence is 15 residues long. Germline-derived CDR1 and CDR2 are SGDLS and YYNGEE. This chain links TRBV9 with TRBJ2-5; 9 bases align to TRBD2. Input material: peripheral blood. This TCR was recovered from a middle-aged man with COVID-19, enrolled during active disease. The CDR3 DNA follows: TGTGCCAGCAGCGTAGATTCTAGCGGGGAAGAGACCCAGTACTTC. This codes for CASSVDSSGEETQYF.